This T cell receptor beta chain was recovered during a study of T-cell memory formation after mild COVID-19. The CDR3 runs to 14 residues. V shed 5 bases and J shed 5 bases, with 13 bases lying between them. Germline CDR1 and CDR2: SEHNR and FQNEAQ (reference sequence). This clonotype showed up just a few times. TCRdb fed the 5' RACE reads into MiXCR, producing one record per CDR3 protein. The sample includes about 390,000 distinct CDR3 sequences, 16% seen only once; the top ten take 20% to 25%. This chain joins TRBV7-9 and TRBJ1-5; perhaps TRBD1 as D (5 bases). Sequencing was performed on PBMCs or a T cell subset sorted from them (not recorded which). The receptor was derived from a man younger than 30 who had mild COVID-19 (a few samples of this study predate the infection). Cell type and time point are not known. CDR3 sequence: CASSTPGGDQPQHF. CDR3 in DNA: TGTGCCAGCAGCACCCCCGGGGGGGATCAGCCCCAGCATTTT. Combining the CDR3 with reference TRBV7-9 and TRBJ1-5 gives the whole variable domain DTGVSQNPRHKITKRGQNVTFRCDPISEHNRLYWYRQTLGQGPEFLTYFQNEAQLEKSRLLSDRFSAERPKGSFSTLEIQRTEQGDSAMYLCASSTPGGDQPQHFGDGTRLSIL.